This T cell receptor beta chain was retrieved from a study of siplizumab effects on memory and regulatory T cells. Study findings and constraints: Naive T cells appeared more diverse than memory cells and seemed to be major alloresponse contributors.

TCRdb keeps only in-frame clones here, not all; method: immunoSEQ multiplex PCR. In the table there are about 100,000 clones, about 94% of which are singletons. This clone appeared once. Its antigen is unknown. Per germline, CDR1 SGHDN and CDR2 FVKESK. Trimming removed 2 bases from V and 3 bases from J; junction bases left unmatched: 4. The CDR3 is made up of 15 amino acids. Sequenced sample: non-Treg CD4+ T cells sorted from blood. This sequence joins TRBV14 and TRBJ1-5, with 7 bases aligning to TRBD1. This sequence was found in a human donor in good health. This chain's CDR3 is CASSQRDSSNQPQHF. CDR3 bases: TGTGCCAGCAGCCAAAGGGACAGTTCCAATCAGCCCCAGCATTTT. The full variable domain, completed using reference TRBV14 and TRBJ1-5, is EAGVTQFPSHSVIEKGQTVTLRCDPISGHDNLYWYRRVMGKEIKFLLHFVKESKQDESGMPNNRFLAERTGGTYSTLKVQPAELEDSGVYFCASSQRDSSNQPQHFGDGTRLSIL.